The rows below give T cell receptor beta chains drawn from one sample of a study of cytotoxic CD8 clonotypes in ibrutinib-treated CLL. Repertoires were generated with immunoSEQ multiplex PCR, while TCRdb's copy carries only in-frame clones and drops some. The table shows some 85,000 clones, with over 60% occurring only once. The sequencing used PBMCs, collected after 24 months of ibrutinib treatment. These receptors were taken from a human donor with chronic lymphocytic leukemia. Both conserved end residues are part of each CDR3. Each record gives: V gene, D gene, J gene, CDR3 length, clone size, CDR3 DNA, CDR3 protein. D genes are given only for firm matches. Clone size is not always given. Where it is, it says once, few, many or a class for expanded clones.

TRBV5-5	-	TRBJ2-7	14	-	TGTGCCAGCAGCTTGGAGCGGTACGCCTACGAGCAGTACTTC	CASSLERYAYEQYF
TRBV27	TRBD1	TRBJ1-1	14	-	TGTGCCAGCAGCAAACAGGGGATAGGCACTGAAGCTTTCTTT	CASSKQGIGTEAFF
TRBV4-2	-	TRBJ2-3	15	once	TGTGCCAGCAGCCAAGATTACTCGAACACAGATACGCAGTATTTT	CASSQDYSNTDTQYF
TRBV19	TRBD2	TRBJ2-4	17	-	TGTGCCAGTAGTTTGCTAGCGGGAGGTTTAGGCACAAACATTCAGTACTTC	CASSLLAGGLGTNIQYF
TRBV11-3	TRBD1	TRBJ1-1	16	-	TGTGCCAGCAGTCCCGGGACAGGCAAGGAGGGCACTGAAGCTTTCTTT	CASSPGTGKEGTEAFF
TRBV5-1	TRBD2	TRBJ2-5	14	-	TGCGCCAGCAGGCGGGAGCTAGCGCAAGAGACCCAGTACTTC	CASRRELAQETQYF
TRBV6-1	TRBD1	TRBJ1-2	14	-	TGTGCCAGCAGCCCGGGACAGGGTATCTATGGCTACACCTTC	CASSPGQGIYGYTF
TRBV5-1	TRBD1	TRBJ1-4	14	-	TGCGCCAGCAGCTCCAGGGGGAGTGATGAAAAACTGTTTTTT	CASSSRGSDEKLFF
TRBV5-1	-	TRBJ2-5	14	few	TGCGCCAGCTCTTCCGGGCAGGGCGGGGAGACCCAGTACTTC	CASSSGQGGETQYF
TRBV27	-	TRBJ1-1	13	-	TGTGCCAGCCCTAGGGGGGGGAACACTGAAGCTTTCTTT	CASPRGGNTEAFF
TRBV2	-	TRBJ1-1	11	-	TGTGCCAGCAGTTGGTACACTGAAGCTTTCTTT	CASSWYTEAFF
TRBV28	TRBD1	TRBJ2-5	16	-	TGTGCCAGCGTCAACGCTGGGCAGGGGGCGCGAGAGACCCAGTACTTC	CASVNAGQGARETQYF
TRBV25-1	-	TRBJ1-1	13	once	TGTGCCAGCATTAGTAAATTTAACACTGAAGCTTTCTTT	CASISKFNTEAFF
TRBV5-1	-	TRBJ2-7	13	-	TGCGCCAGCAGCTTGGACAGGGAGGCCGAGCAGTACTTC	CASSLDREAEQYF
TRBV6-1	-	TRBJ2-7	17	-	TGTGCCAGCAGTGACTTACACCGGGACACCTTGAAAGGCGAGCAGTACTTC	CASSDLHRDTLKGEQYF
TRBV5-6	-	TRBJ1-2	15	-	TGTGCCAGCAGCTTGGAGGTGGCCAGGGGCTATGGCTACACCTTC	CASSLEVARGYGYTF
TRBV28	TRBD1	TRBJ1-2	14	once	TGTGCCAGCAGTTCATCACAGGGGAGGTATGGCTACACCTTC	CASSSSQGRYGYTF
TRBV27	TRBD2	TRBJ2-1	16	-	TGTGCCAGCAGTTCATTAGCGGGGATGACTAACAATGAGCAGTTCTTC	CASSSLAGMTNNEQFF
TRBV7-9	-	TRBJ1-4	14	-	TGTGCCAGCAGCTTAGCCTCTCAGGGTGAAAAACTGTTTTTT	CASSLASQGEKLFF
TRBV6-7	-	TRBJ1-1	13	-	TGTGCCAGCCGACATGTTTTTGTGCCTGAAGCTTTCTTT	CASRHVFVPEAFF
TRBV18	TRBD2	TRBJ2-1	19	-	TGTGCCAGCTCACCCGAATCGGCTAGCGGGTTGAGCTCCTACAATGAGCAGTTCTTC	CASSPESASGLSSYNEQFF
TRBV2	TRBD1	TRBJ2-5	14	-	TGTGCCAGCAGCTTGGGACAGGGGATAGAGACCCAGTACTTC	CASSLGQGIETQYF
TRBV2	-	TRBJ2-7	13	-	TGTGCCAGCAGAAACGGAGTTTGGAGGGAGCAGTACTTC	CASRNGVWREQYF
TRBV6-1	-	TRBJ2-5	15	-	TGTGCCAGCACTATTGGACAGAGCCTTTCAGAGACCCAGTACTTC	CASTIGQSLSETQYF
TRBV29-1	-	TRBJ2-7	13	-	TGCAGCGGGACGGGACTTAGAAAGGGGGAGCAGTACTTC	CSGTGLRKGEQYF